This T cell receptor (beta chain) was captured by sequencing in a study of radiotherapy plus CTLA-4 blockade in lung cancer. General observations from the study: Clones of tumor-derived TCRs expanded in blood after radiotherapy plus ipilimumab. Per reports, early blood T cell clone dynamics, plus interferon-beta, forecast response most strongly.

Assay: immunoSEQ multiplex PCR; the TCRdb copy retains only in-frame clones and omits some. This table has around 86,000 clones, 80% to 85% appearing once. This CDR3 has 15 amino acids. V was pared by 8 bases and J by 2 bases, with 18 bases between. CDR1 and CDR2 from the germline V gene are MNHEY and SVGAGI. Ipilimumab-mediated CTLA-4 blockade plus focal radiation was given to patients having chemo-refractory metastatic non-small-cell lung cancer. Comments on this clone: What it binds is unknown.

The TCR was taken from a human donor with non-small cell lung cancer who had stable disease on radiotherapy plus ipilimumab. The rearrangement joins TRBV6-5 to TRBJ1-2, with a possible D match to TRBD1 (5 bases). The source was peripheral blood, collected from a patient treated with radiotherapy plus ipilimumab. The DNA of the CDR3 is TGTGCCAGCCTCTGGGGCATAGACTCGAACTATGGCTACACCTTC. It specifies CASLWGIDSNYGYTF.